Shown below are 4 T cell receptor beta chains from a single sample sequenced in a study of blood T cell repertoires in COVID-19. The protocol was immunoSEQ multiplex PCR, while the TCRdb copy is restricted to in-frame clones and leaves out a portion. The sample lists 250,000 to 400,000 clones; roughly 90% were seen once. The sample consisted of peripheral blood. These receptors originate from a woman in her thirties with COVID-19, enrolled during active disease.

The V gene is TRBV5-1, the J gene TRBJ2-5; TRBD2 matches 7 bases. The germline V gene has CDR1 SGHRS and CDR2 YFSETQ. J lost 0 bases, V lost 4 bases, and 12 bases had no gene match. CDR3 length: 17 residues. CDR3 loop: CASSQSTSRKYQETQYF. Written as DNA, the CDR3 is TGCGCCAGCAGCCAGTCGACTAGCCGGAAGTACCAAGAGACCCAGTACTTC.

The J gene is TRBJ2-1, the V gene TRBV10-1, with a possible D match to TRBD1 (6 bases). The CDR3 is made up of 13 amino acids. Trimming pared 3 bases from V and 13 bases from J, leaving 16 bases between. Per the germline V gene, CDR1 is WNHNN and CDR2 is SYGVQD (reference sequence). The CDR3 sequence is CASSDRGQIKQFF. CDR3 nucleotides: TGCGCCAGCAGTGACAGGGGCCAAATCAAACAGTTCTTC.

The V gene is TRBV27, the J gene TRBJ2-5, with 8 nucleotides matching TRBD2. The CDR3 sequence is 14 residues long. Germline values: CDR1 MNHEY, CDR2 SMNVEV (reference sequence). The ends lost 6 bases at V and 2 bases at J; junction bases unmatched: 5. CDR3 nucleotides: TGTGCCAGCAGATCGGGCGGGGGGCAAGAGACCCAGTACTTC. Translation: CASRSGGGQETQYF.

The chain couples TRBV18 to TRBJ2-1; the match to TRBD2 covers 8 bases. Germline V lookup: CDR1 KGHSH, CDR2 LQKENI. V was clipped by 4 bases and J by 3 bases; unmatched bases: 8. CDR3 length: 16 amino acids. This CDR3 reads CASSRAAGGLYNEQFF. CDR3 coding DNA: TGTGCCAGCTCACGGGCGGCGGGAGGACTCTACAATGAGCAGTTCTTC.